The 7 T cell receptor beta chains listed next were all sequenced from one sample in a study of cytomegalovirus exposure and HLA in healthy donors. The PCR was carried out with 60 Vbeta primers and 13 Jbeta primers. Using immunoSEQ multiplex PCR, the repertoire was profiled, and TCRdb retains in-frame clones only, with some absent. The sample yields roughly 160,000 clones, around three quarters seen once. The specimen sequenced was PBMCs. These receptors were collected from a woman aged 25 to 39 in good health and CMV-seronegative.

V gene TRBV10-2 combines with J gene TRBJ2-7; TRBD2 matches 7 bases. Germline loops: CDR1 WSHSY, CDR2 SAAADI. The CDR3 runs to 15 residues. V was pared by 2 bases and J by 4 bases, with 8 bases of the junction left unmatched. The CDR3 spells CASSEKQGGRYEQYF. The CDR3 bases are TGCGCCAGCAGTGAGAAGCAGGGAGGGAGATACGAGCAGTACTTC.

This clone was found a few times. V is TRBV4-3 and J is TRBJ1-2; D is ambiguous. Germline assignment: CDR1 LGHNA and CDR2 YSLEER. The CDR3 totals 15 residues. Trimming removed 0 bases at V and 4 bases at J, with 12 bases between. The CDR3 coding sequence is TGCGCCAGCAGCCAAGAATCACTTTCGGGCTATGGCTACACCTTC. Protein sequence: CASSQESLSGYGYTF.

The chain carries TRBV30 and TRBJ2-5; TRBD2 aligns across 10 bases. Germline V gives CDR1 GTSNPN, CDR2 SVGIG (reference sequence). The CDR3 contains 18 residues. V lost 3 bases, J lost 4 bases, and 17 bases stayed unmatched. The CDR3 coding sequence is TGTGCCTGGAGCCTCTCCCCCCTCAGCGGGGGGGCCCGAGAGACCCAGTACTTC. It encodes CAWSLSPLSGGARETQYF. Full variable domain (rest looked up from reference TRBV30 and TRBJ2-5): SQTIHQWPATLVQPVGSPLSLECTVEGTSNPNLYWYRQAAGRGLQLLFYSVGIGQISSEVPQNLSASRPQDRQFILSSKKLLLSDSGFYLCAWSLSPLSGGARETQYFGPGTRLLVL.

The rearrangement uses TRBV2 and TRBJ2-7; tentatively, D is TRBD2 (5 bases). This CDR3 has 13 amino acids. Germline assignment: CDR1 SNHLY and CDR2 FYNNEI. Trimming took off 8 bases at V and 5 bases at J, with 16 bases between the two ends. Here the CDR3 reads CASLFYEGNEQYF. CDR3 sequence (DNA): TGTGCCAGCTTATTTTATGAGGGTAACGAGCAGTACTTC.

Written as DNA, the CDR3 is TGTGCCAGCAGTTTAGTCCTTTCGACAGGGGAGGAGACCCAGTACTTC. Translating gives CASSLVLSTGEETQYF. The V gene is TRBV27, the J gene TRBJ2-5, with 8 bases fitting TRBD1. This CDR3 has 16 residues. Germline CDR1 MNHEY, CDR2 SMNVEV (reference sequence). V was pared by 2 bases and J by 5 bases, with 10 bases of the junction left unmatched.

The V and J genes are TRBV19 and TRBJ2-1, with 9 nucleotides matching TRBD2. V trimming: 3 bases; J trimming: 7 bases; junction bases outside the gene matches: 4. The germline gives CDR1 LNHDA, CDR2 SQIVND (reference sequence). The CDR3 has 14 amino acids. In DNA form, the CDR3 reads TGTGCCAGTAGTATGCGCGGGAGGGCAAATGAGCAGTTCTTC. Residues: CASSMRGRANEQFF.

A few counts support this clone. At one of its ends the junction is not consistent with the germline gene, which may arise from a read error. The CDR3 loop reads CAISGAAYGYPF. The CDR3, as DNA: TGTGCCATCAGTGGGGCAGCCTATGGCTACCCCTTC. The chain uses TRBV10-3 and TRBJ1-2; D remains unclear. Germline CDR1 reads ENHRY; CDR2 reads SYGVKD. This CDR3 has 12 residues.